Listed here are 30 T cell receptor beta chains from one sample, sequenced in a study of shared clonotypes between healthy human individuals. The data were produced by immunoSEQ multiplex PCR, yet TCRdb's version contains in-frame clones alone and is incomplete. The repertoire holds about 2 million clones, 85% to 95% seen once, with 0.95% to 1.5% in the top ten. CD45RO-negative, CCR7-selected cells formed the naive CD8 fraction, which excluded terminally differentiated effector memory CD45RA+ cells. Sequenced sample: naive CD8+ T cells sorted from blood. The receptors come from a man between 18 and 35 years old in good health.

The chain combines TRBV5-6 with TRBJ2-5; tentatively, D is TRBD1 or TRBD2 (5 bases each). The CDR3 is made up of 14 amino acids. Germline V lookup: CDR1 SGHDT, CDR2 YYEEEE. V was shortened by 1 base and J by 4 bases, with 11 bases between the two germline ends. CDR3 amino acids: CASSLQGPPETQYF. CDR3 nucleotide sequence: TGTGCCAGCAGCTTGCAGGGACCCCCAGAGACCCAGTACTTC.

V usage is TRBV11-2 and J usage is TRBJ2-5; D could derive from TRBD1 or TRBD2 (5 bases each). V was trimmed by 4 bases and J by 2 bases, leaving 5 bases between them. CDR1 is SGHAT and CDR2 is FQNNGV in the germline V gene. The CDR3 spans 12 residues. CDR3 protein: CASSWGQETQYF. CDR3 coding DNA: TGTGCCAGCAGCTGGGGGCAAGAGACCCAGTACTTC.

The chain combines TRBV6-6 with TRBJ1-1, with a possible D match to TRBD1 (5 bases). This CDR3 spans 13 amino acids. Trimming took off 5 bases at V and 8 bases at J, with 15 bases between the two ends. The germline V gene encodes CDR1 MNHNY and CDR2 SVGAGI (reference sequence). In nucleotides, the CDR3 is TGTGCCAGCAGTCCTTTCCTAGGGGTCGAAGCTTTCTTT. Translating gives CASSPFLGVEAFF.

The rearrangement uses TRBV18 and TRBJ1-4, with 8 positions matching TRBD1. V shed 0 bases, J shed 5 bases, and the junction held 5 bases outside the gene matches. The CDR3 covers 16 residues. Per germline, CDR1 KGHSH and CDR2 LQKENI. The CDR3 region has the DNA TGTGCCAGCTCACCACCGTCCGACAGGGGAAATGAAAAACTGTTTTTT. It encodes CASSPPSDRGNEKLFF.

The gene calls are TRBV7-9 and TRBJ2-7, with TRBD2 as a possible D gene (7 bases). Germline-derived CDR1 and CDR2 are SEHNR and FQNEAQ (reference sequence). CDR3 size: 16 residues. V was clipped by 4 bases and J by 2 bases, with 18 bases between them. CDR3 in amino acids: CASSSPTGGPTYEQYF. The CDR3 region has the DNA TGTGCCAGCAGCTCACCAACCGGGGGGCCGACCTACGAGCAGTACTTC.

The gene calls are TRBV28 and TRBJ1-5; possible D gene TRBD1, 5 bases. The germline CDR1 and CDR2 sequences are MDHEN and SYDVKM. Trimming took 6 bases from V and 0 from J, leaving 12 bases between them. CDR3 size: 15 residues. The CDR3 sequence: CASSSRVYSNQPQHF. CDR3 DNA sequence: TGTGCCAGCAGCTCCAGGGTATATAGCAATCAGCCCCAGCATTTT.

The V call is TRBV21-1, the J call TRBJ2-2; the table's D gene call, TRBD1, was not cross checked with the DNA. TRBV21-1 is an annotated pseudogene. This CDR3 spans 13 amino acids. Here the CDR3 reads CASSGDSTGELFF. The CDR3 bases are TGTGCCAGCAGCGGGGACAGTACCGGGGAGCTGTTTTTT.

J is TRBJ2-1 and V is TRBV5-6; D is ambiguous. This CDR3 has 13 amino acids. Deletions cut 4 bases from V and 2 bases from J, with 7 bases between. Germline V gene lookup returns CDR1 SGHDT and CDR2 YYEEEE. Written as DNA, the CDR3 is TGTGCCAGCAGCCGGTCAGCCTACAATGAGCAGTTCTTC. It encodes CASSRSAYNEQFF.

The CDR3 loop is CASSTSRTGNTEAFF. The CDR3 DNA sequence: TGTGCCAGCAGCACCTCCCGGACGGGGAACACTGAAGCTTTCTTT. The chain links TRBV11-2 to TRBJ1-1, with no clear D. The CDR3 is 15 residues long. The V end lost 5 bases, the J end lost 1 base, and 14 bases lay between the germline ends. From germline, CDR1 is SGHAT and CDR2 FQNNGV.

V gene TRBV4-3 combines with J gene TRBJ2-7; D not certain. Germline lookup yields CDR1 LGHNA and CDR2 YSLEER. V was cut by 0 bases and J by 2 bases, with 11 bases left in between. The CDR3 spans 15 residues. CDR3 loop: CASSQDSGLAYEQYF. The CDR3 DNA is TGCGCCAGCAGCCAAGACAGTGGCTTGGCCTACGAGCAGTACTTC.

This clone came up once. This CDR3 reads CASSSGAASGNYEQYF. As DNA, the CDR3 is TGTGCCAGCAGCTCCGGGGCGGCTAGCGGGAACTACGAGCAGTACTTC. The rearrangement joins TRBV5-5 to TRBJ2-7; 9 bases are a match to TRBD2. The CDR3 contains 16 residues. Germline V gives CDR1 SGHKS, CDR2 YYEKEE (reference sequence). With V trimmed by 3 bases and J by 3 bases, 10 bases remained unmatched.

The chain has TRBV19 and TRBJ1-1; 7 nucleotides match TRBD1. The CDR3 contains 15 residues. Looked up from germline, CDR1 is LNHDA and CDR2 is SQIVND (reference sequence). V dropped 4 bases and J dropped 0; count of bases not matched to a gene: 5. The CDR3 DNA reads as TGTGCCAGTAGTACCCCGGGACAGATGAACACTGAAGCTTTCTTT. Its translation: CASSTPGQMNTEAFF.

The chain combines TRBV5-3 with TRBJ1-4; D possibly corresponds to TRBD1 (6 bases). TRBV5-3 is an ORF, with its function uncertain. The CDR3 spans 16 residues. Trimming removed 10 bases from V and 8 bases from J, with 27 bases in between. The CDR3 region is CAPRLTGKPCREKLFF. For the CDR3, the DNA is TGTGCCCCTCGGCTAACAGGGAAACCTTGTCGCGAAAAACTGTTTTTT.

With regard to this clone: Other nucleotide sequences from this sample produce the same CDR3. The chain employs TRBV19 and TRBJ2-7; D remains unclear. Per germline, CDR1 LNHDA and CDR2 SQIVND (reference sequence). The CDR3 covers 14 residues. V shed 3 bases and J shed 3 bases, with 12 bases lying between them. CDR3 coding DNA: TGTGCCAGTAGTATCGATGGAGAGGACTACGAGCAGTACTTC. Translated, it gives CASSIDGEDYEQYF.

V and J are TRBV6-6 and TRBJ2-7; 8 nucleotides match TRBD2. The CDR3 covers 15 residues. Per the germline V gene, CDR1 is MNHNY and CDR2 is SVGAGI (reference sequence). With V trimmed by 2 bases and J by 2 bases, 5 bases remained unmatched. The CDR3 bases are TGTGCCAGCAGTTACGGCGGGAGGAACACCTACGAGCAGTACTTC. Translating gives CASSYGGRNTYEQYF.

The chain uses TRBV27 and TRBJ1-2; no clear D. V shed 3 bases and J shed 4 bases, with 12 bases lying between them. The germline CDR1 and CDR2 sequences are MNHEY and SMNVEV (reference sequence). The CDR3 is 14 residues long. The chain's CDR3 is CASSFRAGTYGYTF. The CDR3 nucleotides are TGTGCCAGCAGTTTTAGGGCAGGAACCTATGGCTACACCTTC.

This rearrangement joins TRBV30 to TRBJ2-3; TRBD2 is a possible D gene (6 bases). Germline loops: CDR1 GTSNPN, CDR2 SVGIG (reference sequence). V was trimmed by 2 bases and J by 5 bases, leaving 8 bases between them. This CDR3 is built from 12 residues. The CDR3 region has the DNA TGTGCCTGGAGTTGGGGGGAAGATACGCAGTATTTT. It is translated as CAWSWGEDTQYF.

The chain employs TRBV9 and TRBJ2-2, with unresolved D. The CDR3 is 13 amino acids. In germline, CDR1 is SGDLS, CDR2 YYNGEE. Trimming stripped 3 bases from V and 0 bases from J, with 3 bases between. The CDR3 reads CASSDANTGELFF. The DNA for the CDR3 is TGTGCCAGCAGCGACGCGAACACCGGGGAGCTGTTTTTT. Full variable domain (outside the CDR3, taken from reference TRBV9 and TRBJ2-2): DSGVTQTPKHLITATGQRVTLRCSPRSGDLSVYWYQQSLDQGLQFLIQYYNGEERAKGNILERFSAQQFPDLHSELNLSSLELGDSALYFCASSDANTGELFFGEGSRLTVL.

This chain joins TRBV2 and TRBJ1-2; D is unclear. The CDR3 has 15 residues. Trimming removed 2 bases at V and 3 bases at J, with 13 bases between. CDR1 SNHLY and CDR2 FYNNEI come from the germline V gene. Here the CDR3 DNA reads TGTGCCAGCAGTGAACCCCTGGGCATCTACTATGGCTACACCTTC. Its protein product is CASSEPLGIYYGYTF.

The chain employs TRBV19 and TRBJ2-7, with a possible D match to TRBD2 (7 bases). There are 15 residues in the CDR3. V lost 3 bases and J lost 4, with 16 bases in between. The germline CDR1 and CDR2 sequences are LNHDA and SQIVND (reference sequence). The CDR3 sequence is CASSMGAGDYYEQYF. The CDR3 DNA follows: TGTGCCAGTAGTATGGGGGCAGGGGACTATTACGAGCAGTACTTC.

Comment on this clone: Within the sample, other DNA sequences also encode this same CDR3. The V and J genes are TRBV13 and TRBJ2-7; TRBD2 aligns across 13 bases. V lost 4 bases and J lost 4; bases outside the gene matches: 1. Germline V lookup: CDR1 PRHDT, CDR2 FYEKMQ (reference sequence). CDR3 length: 14 amino acids. CDR3 sequence (DNA): TGTGCCAGCAGCTCGGGACTAGCGGGATACGAGCAGTACTTC. This encodes CASSSGLAGYEQYF.

The chain carries TRBV5-4 and TRBJ1-4, with D possibly TRBD1 on 6 matching bases. Trimming pared 6 bases from V and 8 bases from J, leaving 17 bases between. Germline V CDR1 and CDR2: SGHNT, YYREEE (reference sequence). The CDR3 totals 14 residues. For the CDR3, the DNA is TGTGCCAGCACCGTGACAGGCGAGACCGAAAAACTGTTTTTT. Translated, it gives CASTVTGETEKLFF. Combining the CDR3 with reference TRBV5-4 and TRBJ1-4 gives the whole variable domain ETGVTQSPTHLIKTRGQQVTLRCSSQSGHNTVSWYQQALGQGPQFIFQYYREEENGRGNFPPRFSGLQFPNYSSELNVNALELDDSALYLCASTVTGETEKLFFGSGTQLSVL.

This chain uses TRBV5-6 with TRBJ2-2; 10 nucleotides match TRBD2. Germline trimming cut 4 bases from V and 6 bases from J; bases unmatched to any gene: 3. Germline CDR1 SGHDT, CDR2 YYEEEE. There are 14 residues in the CDR3. CDR3 protein: CASSRGTSAGELFF. In nucleotides, the CDR3 is TGTGCCAGCAGCCGGGGGACTAGCGCCGGGGAGCTGTTTTTT. The full variable domain, completed using reference TRBV5-6 and TRBJ2-2, is DAGVTQSPTHLIKTRGQQVTLRCSPKSGHDTVSWYQQALGQGPQFIFQYYEEEERQRGNFPDRFSGHQFPNYSSELNVNALLLGDSALYLCASSRGTSAGELFFGEGSRLTVL.

The J gene is TRBJ2-2, the V gene TRBV10-3, with 7 bases matching TRBD2. V lost 7 bases, J lost 4 bases, and 12 bases stayed unmatched. The germline CDR1 and CDR2 sequences are ENHRY and SYGVKD. This CDR3 spans 16 amino acids. The CDR3 DNA reads TGTGCCATCAACCCCGGGACTACGGGAACCACCGGGGAGCTGTTTTTT. Its translation: CAINPGTTGTTGELFF.

As regards this clone: Other DNA sequences within the sample encode an identical CDR3. The chain joins TRBV4-1 to TRBJ2-7; D ambiguous. The ends were cut back, 1 base at V and 2 bases at J, with 6 bases in the middle. The CDR3 has 13 residues. Germline V CDR1 and CDR2: MGHRA, YSYEKL. CDR3 sequence: CASSQVSTYEQYF. CDR3 in DNA: TGCGCCAGCAGCCAAGTCTCGACCTACGAGCAGTACTTC.

V is TRBV19 and J is TRBJ2-4; 7 bases line up with TRBD1. The V segment lost 1 base and the J segment 6 bases; nucleotides outside the gene matches: 0. The germline V gene encodes CDR1 LNHDA and CDR2 SQIVND (reference sequence). The CDR3 is 13 residues long. Here the CDR3 reads CASSIGDRNIQYF. In DNA, the CDR3 is TGTGCCAGTAGTATAGGGGACAGAAACATTCAGTACTTC.

The V gene is TRBV4-1, the J gene TRBJ1-4, with TRBD1 matching 10 bases. Trimming cost V 4 bases and J 8 bases; bases outside gene matches: 7. This CDR3 comprises 15 residues. In germline, CDR1 is MGHRA, CDR2 YSYEKL. The CDR3 DNA reads as TGCGCCAGCAGCCCGGACAGGGGGTTAACAGAAAAACTGTTTTTT. Protein sequence: CASSPDRGLTEKLFF.

The chain links TRBV5-6 to TRBJ2-3; D unclear. The germline V and J ends were trimmed by 3 bases and 3 bases, with 2 bases remaining between them. The CDR3 extends over 11 amino acids. The germline gives CDR1 SGHDT, CDR2 YYEEEE. The chain's CDR3 is CASSWTDTQYF. The DNA for the CDR3 is TGTGCCAGCAGCTGGACAGATACGCAGTATTTT.

A word on this clone: Other DNA sequences within the sample encode an identical CDR3. J is TRBJ2-7 and V is TRBV7-6; 9 bases are a match to TRBD1. CDR1 SGHVS and CDR2 FNYEAQ come from the germline V gene. The CDR3 is made up of 14 amino acids. Germline trimming cut 5 bases from V and 3 bases from J; bases unmatched to any gene: 5. Here the CDR3 reads CASSLGTGSYEQYF. The DNA of the CDR3 is TGTGCCAGCAGCCTCGGGACAGGGAGCTACGAGCAGTACTTC.

This chain links TRBV28 with TRBJ1-1, with D possibly matching TRBD1 (6 bases). Germline assignment: CDR1 MDHEN and CDR2 SYDVKM. The V gene lost 4 bases and the J gene lost 9 bases, with 18 bases spanning the gap. The CDR3 spans 14 residues. The CDR3 nucleotides read TGTGCCAGCAGTTGGGCGGGGGCGGATGCGAAAGCTTTCTTT. Protein sequence: CASSWAGADAKAFF.